One TCR beta chain is described in this entry. What it binds is unknown. V was cut by 4 bases and J by 7 bases, with 10 bases left in between. Germline CDR1 is SQVTM and CDR2 is ANQGSEA. There are 11 residues in the CDR3. This sample is part of a study of blood T cells in healthy people across ages. Primed by a sample-barcoded 5' primer and a J-beta primer mix, a second PCR proceeded for about 7 to 12 cycles. TCRdb passed the 5' RACE reads through MiXCR, listing each CDR3 protein once. This sample has 540,000 or so distinct CDR3 sequences, with about 24% found just once. Study conclusions and caveats: Estimated diversity that came from one million T cells was considered an underestimate.

These same records also appear under a second study, on T cells of mothers and their children.

Sequenced material: blood. The receptor was isolated from a boy younger than 18 in good health. V is TRBV29-1 and J is TRBJ1-1; D call uncertain. CDR3 nucleotides: TGCAGCGTTGTCTTTAAGGGTGAAGCTTTCTTT. It is translated as CSVVFKGEAFF. Full variable domain (missing parts from reference TRBV29-1 and TRBJ1-1): SAVISQKPSRDICQRGTSLTIQCQVDSQVTMMFWYRQQPGQSLTLIATANQGSEATYESGFVIDKFPISRPNLTFSTLTVSNMSPEDSSIYLCSVVFKGEAFFGQGTRLTVV.